What follows describes a single TCR beta chain. V was trimmed by 4 bases and J by 4 bases, leaving 17 bases between them. Germline V CDR1 and CDR2: LGHNT, FRNRAP. This CDR3 spans 16 amino acids. From the second PCR step, alpha and beta chains were amplified apart. Cells stained for CD3, CD4, CD8, CD45RA, CD27 and viability were sorted into four CD45RA/CD27 subsets. Both TRBC1 and TRBC2 were covered by a beta constant-region primer of two equimolar oligonucleotides. TCRdb independently ran MiXCR on the UMI-ligation and nested PCR reads; one entry per CDR3 protein. Of 89,000 or so distinct CDR3 sequences in the sample, about 12% are singletons; the top ten hold 0.75% to 1%. The sample is drawn from a study of naive and memory T cell subsets.

V is TRBV12-5 and J is TRBJ2-1; D perhaps matches TRBD1 (6 bases). Sample: central memory CD4+ T cells from blood. The TCR comes from a human donor in good health. CDR3 sequence: CASGSGTTKGYNEQFF. CDR3 DNA sequence: TGTGCTAGTGGTTCCGGGACAACTAAGGGATACAATGAGCAGTTCTTC.